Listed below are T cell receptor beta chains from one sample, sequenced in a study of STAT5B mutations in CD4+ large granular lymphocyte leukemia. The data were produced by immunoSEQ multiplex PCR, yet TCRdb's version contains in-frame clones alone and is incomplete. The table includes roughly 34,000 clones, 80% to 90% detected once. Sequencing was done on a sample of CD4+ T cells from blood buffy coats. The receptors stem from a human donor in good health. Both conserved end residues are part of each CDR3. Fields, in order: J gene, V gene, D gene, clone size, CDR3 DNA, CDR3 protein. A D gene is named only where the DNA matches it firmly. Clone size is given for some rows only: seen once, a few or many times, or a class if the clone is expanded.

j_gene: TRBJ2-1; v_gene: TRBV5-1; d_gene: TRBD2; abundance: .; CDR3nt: TGCGCCAGCAGCCCCCCGGGACTAGCGGGAGTCAATGAGCAGTTCTTC; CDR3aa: CASSPPGLAGVNEQFF
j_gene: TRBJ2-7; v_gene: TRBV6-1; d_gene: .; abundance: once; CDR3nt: TGTGCCAGCAGTGTCAAGGAGGGGATCGGCGAGCAGTACTTC; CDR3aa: CASSVKEGIGEQYF
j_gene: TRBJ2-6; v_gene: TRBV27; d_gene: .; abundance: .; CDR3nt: TGTGCCAGCAGTCCCGGGGCCAACGTCCTGACTTTC; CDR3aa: CASSPGANVLTF
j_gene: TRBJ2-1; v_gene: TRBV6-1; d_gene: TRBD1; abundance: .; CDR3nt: TGTGCCAGCAGTGGGGACAGCTCCTACAATGAGCAGTTCTTC; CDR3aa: CASSGDSSYNEQFF
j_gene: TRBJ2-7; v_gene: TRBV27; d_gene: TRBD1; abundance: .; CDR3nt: TGTGCCAGCAGTTCTCGGACAGGGGGCACCTACGAGCAGTACTTC; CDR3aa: CASSSRTGGTYEQYF
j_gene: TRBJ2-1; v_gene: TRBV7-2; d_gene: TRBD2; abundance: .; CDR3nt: TGTGCCAGCAGCCTTCCTGGACTAGCGGGAGGTACCTACAATGAGCAGTTCTTC; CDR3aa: CASSLPGLAGGTYNEQFF
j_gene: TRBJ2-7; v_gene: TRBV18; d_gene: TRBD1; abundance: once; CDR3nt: TGTGCCAGCTCACCGGGGACAGGAACGACCTACGAGCAGTACTTC; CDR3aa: CASSPGTGTTYEQYF
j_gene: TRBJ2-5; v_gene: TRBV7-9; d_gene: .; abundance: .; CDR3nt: TGTGCCAGCAGCTTAGCTCTCGAAGAGACCCAGTACTTC; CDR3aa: CASSLALEETQYF
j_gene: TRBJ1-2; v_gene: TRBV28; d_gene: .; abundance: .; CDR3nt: TGTGCCAGCAGTTTCTCTAACTATGGCTACACCTTC; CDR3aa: CASSFSNYGYTF
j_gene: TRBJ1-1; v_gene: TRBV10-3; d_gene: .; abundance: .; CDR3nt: TGTGCCATCAGTGAGTCGGGATGGGAGAAGGGAGTTTTTGAAGCTTTCTTT; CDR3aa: CAISESGWEKGVFEAFF
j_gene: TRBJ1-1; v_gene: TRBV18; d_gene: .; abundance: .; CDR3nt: TGTGCCAGCTCACCAACTACATCGGTGAACACTGAAGCTTTCTTT; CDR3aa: CASSPTTSVNTEAFF
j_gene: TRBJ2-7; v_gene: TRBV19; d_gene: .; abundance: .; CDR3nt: TGTGCCAGTAGTAGGGGGGGGCGAGACTACGAGCAGTACTTC; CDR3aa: CASSRGGRDYEQYF
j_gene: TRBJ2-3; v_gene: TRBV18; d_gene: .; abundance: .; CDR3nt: TGTGCCAGCTCAGAGGGCAGCACAGATACGCAGTATTTT; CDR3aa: CASSEGSTDTQYF
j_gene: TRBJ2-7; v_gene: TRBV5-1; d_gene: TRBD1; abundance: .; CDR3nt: TGCGCCAGCAGCTCGGGGACAGGGGTGAGTTACGAGCAGTACTTC; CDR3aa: CASSSGTGVSYEQYF